A single sample is the source of the 8 T cell receptor beta chains below, sequenced in a study of shared clonotypes between healthy human individuals. TCRdb keeps only in-frame clones here, not all; method: immunoSEQ multiplex PCR. The repertoire holds hundreds of thousands of clones, with 73% as singletons. The sample consisted of memory CD4+ T cells sorted from blood. The subset denotes: CD45RA-negative fraction. The receptors derive from a woman aged 30 to 39 in good health.

The sample holds a few counts of this clone. The rearrangement uses TRBV15 and TRBJ2-6; D is perhaps TRBD2 (5 bases). Germline loops: CDR1 LNHNV, CDR2 YYDKDF (reference sequence). Trimming left V 3 bases short and J 10 bases short, with 10 bases between. The CDR3 contains 13 residues. The CDR3 is CATSRTTGNVLTF. The CDR3 coding sequence is TGTGCCACCAGCAGGACGACGGGGAACGTCCTGACTTTC.

This clone showed up many times. The chain is built from TRBV27 and TRBJ2-7, with D hard to call. V lost 2 bases, J lost 2 bases, and 10 bases lay in between. The CDR3 is made up of 14 amino acids. CDR1 and CDR2 from the germline V gene are MNHEY and SMNVEV (reference sequence). The CDR3 nucleotides read TGTGCCAGCAGTTTAATGGACCCCCCCTACGAGCAGTACTTC. This sequence encodes CASSLMDPPYEQYF.

This chain links TRBV27 with TRBJ2-3; TRBD1 or TRBD2 may be the D gene (6 bases each). The CDR3 is 14 residues long. Looked up from germline, CDR1 is MNHEY and CDR2 is SMNVEV (reference sequence). Trimming removed 6 bases from V and 0 bases from J, with 10 bases in between. The CDR3 DNA follows: TGTGCCAGCAGGAGGGGGACTAGCACAGATACGCAGTATTTT. As protein: CASRRGTSTDTQYF.

J is TRBJ1-5 and V is TRBV15; D possibly corresponds to TRBD1 (5 bases). Trimming pared 5 bases from V and 3 bases from J, leaving 8 bases between. The CDR3 is made up of 13 amino acids. Per the germline V gene, CDR1 is LNHNV and CDR2 is YYDKDF (reference sequence). The CDR3 is CATSRQYNQPQHF. The CDR3 DNA is TGTGCCACCAGCCGACAGTACAATCAGCCCCAGCATTTT.

This clone has a handful of counts. The CDR3 sequence: CASSPPQGSPRSNYGYTF. CDR3 coding DNA: TGTGCCAGCAGCCCTCCACAGGGTTCGCCGCGATCTAACTATGGCTACACCTTC. The chain recombines TRBV11-2 with TRBJ1-2; perhaps TRBD1 as D (6 bases). The CDR3 extends over 18 amino acids. CDR1 SGHAT and CDR2 FQNNGV come from the germline V gene. The V gene lost 5 bases and the J gene lost 0 bases, with 22 bases spanning the gap.

This chain links TRBV4-1 with TRBJ1-4, with D hard to call. Germline V lookup: CDR1 MGHRA, CDR2 YSYEKL. The CDR3 is 14 residues long. V lost 3 bases, J lost 7 bases, and 12 bases lay in between. CDR3: CASSQTGVTEKLFF. The CDR3, as DNA: TGCGCCAGCAGCCAGACGGGAGTGACTGAAAAACTGTTTTTT.

The rearrangement joins TRBV28 to TRBJ1-2, with D tentatively TRBD1 (6 bases). The CDR3 is 14 residues long. Germline CDR1 is MDHEN and CDR2 is SYDVKM. V lost 3 bases, J lost 3 bases, and 11 bases lay in between. CDR3 in DNA: TGTGCCAGCAGTTTGGGGGGGCTCGACTATGGCTACACCTTC. This codes for CASSLGGLDYGYTF.

In this sample, this clone turned up once. This chain joins TRBV6-5 and TRBJ1-1; 9 bases match TRBD1. V was pared by 6 bases and J by 7 bases, with 12 bases of the junction left unmatched. Germline values: CDR1 MNHEY, CDR2 SVGAGI. This CDR3 comprises 15 residues. The CDR3 loop is CASRLLQGARSEAFF. CDR3 DNA sequence: TGTGCCAGCAGACTCCTACAGGGGGCCAGGAGTGAAGCTTTCTTT.